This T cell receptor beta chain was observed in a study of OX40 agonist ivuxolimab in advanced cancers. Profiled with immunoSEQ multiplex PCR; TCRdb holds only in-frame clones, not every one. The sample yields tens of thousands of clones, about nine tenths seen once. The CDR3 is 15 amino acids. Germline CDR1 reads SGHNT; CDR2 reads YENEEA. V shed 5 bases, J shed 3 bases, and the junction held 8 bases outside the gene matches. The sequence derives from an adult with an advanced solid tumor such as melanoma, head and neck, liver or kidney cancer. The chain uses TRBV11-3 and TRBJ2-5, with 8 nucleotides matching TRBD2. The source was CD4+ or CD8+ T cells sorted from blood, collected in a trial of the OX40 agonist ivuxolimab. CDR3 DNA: TGTGCCAGCAGCCAGTATGGAGCGGGAGAAGAGACCCAGTACTTC. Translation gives CASSQYGAGEETQYF.